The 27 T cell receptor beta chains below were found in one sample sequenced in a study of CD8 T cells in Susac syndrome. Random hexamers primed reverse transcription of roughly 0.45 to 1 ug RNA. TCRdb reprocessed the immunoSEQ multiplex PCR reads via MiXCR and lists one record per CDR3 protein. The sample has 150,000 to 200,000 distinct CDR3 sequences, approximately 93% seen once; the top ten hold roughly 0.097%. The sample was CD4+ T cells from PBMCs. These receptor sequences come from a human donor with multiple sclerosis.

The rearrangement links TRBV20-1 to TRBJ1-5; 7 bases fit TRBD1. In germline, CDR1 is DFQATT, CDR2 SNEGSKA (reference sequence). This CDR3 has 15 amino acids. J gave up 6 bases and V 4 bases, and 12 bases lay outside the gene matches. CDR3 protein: CSATPRQGQSQPQHF. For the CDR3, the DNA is TGCAGTGCTACCCCCCGACAGGGCCAGAGTCAGCCCCAGCATTTT.

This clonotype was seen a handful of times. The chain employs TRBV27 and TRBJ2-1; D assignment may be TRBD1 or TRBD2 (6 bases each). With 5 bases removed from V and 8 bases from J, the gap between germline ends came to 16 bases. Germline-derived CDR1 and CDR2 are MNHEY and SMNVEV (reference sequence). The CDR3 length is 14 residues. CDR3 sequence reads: CASSARGGPYEQFF. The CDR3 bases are TGTGCCAGCAGTGCCCGTGGGGGGCCCTATGAGCAGTTCTTC.

CDR3 coding DNA: TGCGCCAGCAGCCTCCAACAGGGGTCCACAGATACGCAGTATTTT. This translates into CASSLQQGSTDTQYF. The V call is TRBV5-1, the J call TRBJ2-3; 7 nucleotides match TRBD1. With 4 bases clipped from V and 2 bases from J, the junction kept 7 bases outside the gene matches. The CDR3 covers 15 residues. Germline-derived CDR1 and CDR2 are SGHRS and YFSETQ.

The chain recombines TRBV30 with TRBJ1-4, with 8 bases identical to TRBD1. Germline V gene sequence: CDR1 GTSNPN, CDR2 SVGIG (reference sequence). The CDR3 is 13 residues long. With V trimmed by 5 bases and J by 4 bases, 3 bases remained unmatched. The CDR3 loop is CAWDRGLNEKLFF. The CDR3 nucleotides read TGTGCCTGGGACAGGGGACTTAATGAAAAACTGTTTTTT.

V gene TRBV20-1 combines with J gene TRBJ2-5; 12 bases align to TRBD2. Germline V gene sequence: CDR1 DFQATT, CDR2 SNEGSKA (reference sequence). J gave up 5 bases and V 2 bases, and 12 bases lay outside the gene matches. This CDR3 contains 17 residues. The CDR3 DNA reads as TGCAGTGCTAGAAGCCCCCTAGCGGGAGGGCCGGAGGAGACCCAGTACTTC. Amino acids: CSARSPLAGGPEETQYF.

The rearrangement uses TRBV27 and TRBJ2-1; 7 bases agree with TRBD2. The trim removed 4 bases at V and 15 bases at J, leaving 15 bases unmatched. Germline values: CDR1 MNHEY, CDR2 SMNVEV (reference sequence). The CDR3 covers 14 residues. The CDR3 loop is CASSSTGLVSWPFF. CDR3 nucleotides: TGTGCCAGCAGTTCCACTGGACTAGTCTCATGGCCGTTCTTC.

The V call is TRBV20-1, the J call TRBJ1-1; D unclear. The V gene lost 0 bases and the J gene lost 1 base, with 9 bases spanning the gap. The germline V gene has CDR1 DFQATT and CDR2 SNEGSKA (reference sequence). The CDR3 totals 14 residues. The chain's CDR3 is CSARDSLTNTEAFF. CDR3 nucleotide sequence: TGCAGTGCTAGAGATTCCCTAACGAACACTGAAGCTTTCTTT.

The CDR3 loop is CASSFDGYEKLFF. The CDR3 nucleotides are TGTGCCAGCAGCTTCGACGGGTATGAAAAACTGTTTTTT. The V gene is TRBV7-2, the J gene TRBJ1-4; D is unresolved. Between the trimmed V and J ends, which lost 3 bases and 6 bases, there was a span of 8 bases. The germline V gene has CDR1 SGHTA and CDR2 FQGNSA. The CDR3 contains 13 residues.

Written as DNA, the CDR3 is TGTGCCAGCAGCCGAGCGGGGCAGGCCAACACCGGGGAGCTGTTTTTT. Amino acids: CASSRAGQANTGELFF. V and J are TRBV11-2 and TRBJ2-2; 7 nucleotides agree with TRBD2. Germline loops: CDR1 SGHAT, CDR2 FQNNGV. This CDR3 region has 16 residues. V lost 5 bases, J lost 2 bases, and 8 bases stayed unmatched.

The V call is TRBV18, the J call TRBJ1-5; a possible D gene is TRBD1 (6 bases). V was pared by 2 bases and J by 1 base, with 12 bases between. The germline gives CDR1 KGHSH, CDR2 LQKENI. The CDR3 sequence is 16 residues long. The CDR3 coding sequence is TGTGCCAGCTCACCAAAGATCGACAGGAGCAATCAGCCCCAGCATTTT. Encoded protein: CASSPKIDRSNQPQHF.

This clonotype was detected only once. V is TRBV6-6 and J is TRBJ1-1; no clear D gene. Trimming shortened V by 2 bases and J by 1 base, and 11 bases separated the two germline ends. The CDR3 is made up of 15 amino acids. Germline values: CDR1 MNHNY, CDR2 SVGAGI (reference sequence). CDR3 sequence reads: CASSYETPSNTEAFF. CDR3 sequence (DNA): TGTGCCAGCAGTTACGAGACACCCTCGAACACTGAAGCTTTCTTT.

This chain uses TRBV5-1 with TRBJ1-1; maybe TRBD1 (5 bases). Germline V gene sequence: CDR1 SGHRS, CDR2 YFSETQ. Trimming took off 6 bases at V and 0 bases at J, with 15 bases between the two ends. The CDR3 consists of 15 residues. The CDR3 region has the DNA TGCGCCAGCAAATGGGGCGCGGAATTGAACACTGAAGCTTTCTTT. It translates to CASKWGAELNTEAFF.

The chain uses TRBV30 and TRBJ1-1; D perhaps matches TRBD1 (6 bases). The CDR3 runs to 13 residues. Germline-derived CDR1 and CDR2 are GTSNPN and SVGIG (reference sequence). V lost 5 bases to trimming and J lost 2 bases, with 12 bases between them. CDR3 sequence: CAWAWGPNTEAFF. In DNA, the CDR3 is TGTGCCTGGGCTTGGGGGCCTAACACTGAAGCTTTCTTT.

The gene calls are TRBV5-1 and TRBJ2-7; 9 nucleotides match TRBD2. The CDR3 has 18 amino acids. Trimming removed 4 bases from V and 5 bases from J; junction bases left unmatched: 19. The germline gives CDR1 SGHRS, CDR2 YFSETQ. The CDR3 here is CASSRSVAAGGRIDEQYF. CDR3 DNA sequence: TGCGCCAGCAGCCGATCTGTTGCAGCGGGAGGCCGCATCGACGAGCAGTACTTC.

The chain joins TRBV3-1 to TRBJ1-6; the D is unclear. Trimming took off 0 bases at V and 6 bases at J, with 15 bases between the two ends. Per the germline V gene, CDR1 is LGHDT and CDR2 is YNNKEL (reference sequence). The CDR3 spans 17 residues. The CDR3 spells CASSQDFAGEGNSPLHF. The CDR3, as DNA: TGTGCCAGCAGCCAAGATTTCGCCGGGGAGGGTAATTCACCCCTCCACTTT.

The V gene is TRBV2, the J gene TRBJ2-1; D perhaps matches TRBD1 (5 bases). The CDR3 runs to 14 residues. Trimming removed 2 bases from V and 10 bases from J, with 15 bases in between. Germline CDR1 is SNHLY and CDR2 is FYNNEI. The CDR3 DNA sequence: TGTGCCAGCAGTGAATGGGGCCCCCCACGGGAGCAGTTCTTC. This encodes CASSEWGPPREQFF.

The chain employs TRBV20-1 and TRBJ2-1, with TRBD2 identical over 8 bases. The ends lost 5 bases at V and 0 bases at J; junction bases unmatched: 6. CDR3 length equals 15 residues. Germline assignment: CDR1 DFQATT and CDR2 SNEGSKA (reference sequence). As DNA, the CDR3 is TGCAGTGCTTCGCCTCTAGCGGGCTCCTACAATGAGCAGTTCTTC. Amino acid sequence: CSASPLAGSYNEQFF.

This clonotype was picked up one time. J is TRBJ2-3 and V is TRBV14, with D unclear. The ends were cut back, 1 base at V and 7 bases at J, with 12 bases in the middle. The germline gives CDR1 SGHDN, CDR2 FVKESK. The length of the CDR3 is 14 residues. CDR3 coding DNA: TGTGCCAGCAGCCAAGCACTGTCGCAACATACGCAGTATTTT. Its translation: CASSQALSQHTQYF.

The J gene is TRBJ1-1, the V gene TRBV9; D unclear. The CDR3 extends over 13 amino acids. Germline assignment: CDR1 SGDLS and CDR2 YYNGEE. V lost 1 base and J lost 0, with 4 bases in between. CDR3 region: CASSVMLNTEAFF. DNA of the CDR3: TGTGCCAGCAGCGTAATGCTGAACACTGAAGCTTTCTTT.

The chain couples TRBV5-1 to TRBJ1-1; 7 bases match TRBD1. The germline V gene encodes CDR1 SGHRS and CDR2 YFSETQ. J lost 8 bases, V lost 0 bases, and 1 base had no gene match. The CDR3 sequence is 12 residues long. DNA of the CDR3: TGCGCCAGCAGCTTGGCGGACAGGGAAGCTTTCTTT. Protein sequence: CASSLADREAFF.

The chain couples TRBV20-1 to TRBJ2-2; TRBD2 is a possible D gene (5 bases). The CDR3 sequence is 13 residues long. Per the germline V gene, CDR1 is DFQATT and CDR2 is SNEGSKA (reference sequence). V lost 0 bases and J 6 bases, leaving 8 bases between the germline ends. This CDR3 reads CSAREEGAGELFF. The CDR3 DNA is TGCAGTGCTAGAGAAGAGGGCGCCGGGGAGCTGTTTTTT.

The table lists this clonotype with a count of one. The CDR3 spells CASSPSSAGSEKLFF. The CDR3 coding sequence is TGTGCCAGCAGCCCCAGTTCCGCTGGAAGTGAAAAACTGTTTTTT. This chain links TRBV5-8 with TRBJ1-4; no definite D call. Germline V gives CDR1 SGHTS, CDR2 YDEGEE. V was pared by 4 bases and J by 7 bases, with 17 bases between. CDR3 length equals 15 residues. The variable domain in full, completed from reference TRBV5-8 and TRBJ1-4, reads EAGVTQSPTHLIKTRGQQATLRCSPISGHTSVYWYQQALGLGLQFLLWYDEGEERNRGNFPPRFSGRQFPNYSSELNVNALELEDSALYLCASSPSSAGSEKLFFGSGTQLSVL.

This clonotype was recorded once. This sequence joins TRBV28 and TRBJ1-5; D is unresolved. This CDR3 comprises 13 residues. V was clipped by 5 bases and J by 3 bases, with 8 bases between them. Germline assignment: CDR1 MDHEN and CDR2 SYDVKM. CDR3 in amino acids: CASSHGTNQPQHF. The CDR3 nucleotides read TGTGCCAGCAGTCACGGTACCAATCAGCCCCAGCATTTT. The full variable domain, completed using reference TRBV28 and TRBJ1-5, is DVKVTQSSRYLVKRTGEKVFLECVQDMDHENMFWYRQDPGLGLRLIYFSYDVKMKEKGDIPEGYSVSREKKERFSLILESASTNQTSMYLCASSHGTNQPQHFGDGTRLSIL.

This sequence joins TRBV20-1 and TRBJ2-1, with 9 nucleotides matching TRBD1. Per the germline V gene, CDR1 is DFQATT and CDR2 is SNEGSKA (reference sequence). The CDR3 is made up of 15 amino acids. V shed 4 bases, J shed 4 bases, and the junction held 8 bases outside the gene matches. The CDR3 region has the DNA TGCAGTGCTACCAACCCGACAGGGGGTTACAATGAGCAGTTCTTC. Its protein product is CSATNPTGGYNEQFF.

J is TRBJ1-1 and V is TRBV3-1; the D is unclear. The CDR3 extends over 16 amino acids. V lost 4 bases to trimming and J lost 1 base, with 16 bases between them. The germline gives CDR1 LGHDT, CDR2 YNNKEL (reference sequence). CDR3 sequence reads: CASSLTSAGGNTEAFF. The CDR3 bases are TGTGCCAGCAGCCTCACCTCGGCGGGCGGGAACACTGAAGCTTTCTTT.

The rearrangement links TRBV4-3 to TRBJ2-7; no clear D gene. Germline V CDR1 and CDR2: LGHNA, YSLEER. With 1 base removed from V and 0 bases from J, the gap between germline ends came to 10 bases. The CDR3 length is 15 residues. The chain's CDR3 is CASSQAARHSYEQYF. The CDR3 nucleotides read TGCGCCAGCAGCCAAGCGGCCCGGCACTCCTACGAGCAGTACTTC.

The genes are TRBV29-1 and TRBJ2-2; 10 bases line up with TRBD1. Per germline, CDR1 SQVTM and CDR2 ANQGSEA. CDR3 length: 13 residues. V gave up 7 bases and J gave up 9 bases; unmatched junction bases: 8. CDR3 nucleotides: TGCAGCGCCGCCGTGACAGGGGGCCGGGAGCTGTTTTTT. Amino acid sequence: CSAAVTGGRELFF.